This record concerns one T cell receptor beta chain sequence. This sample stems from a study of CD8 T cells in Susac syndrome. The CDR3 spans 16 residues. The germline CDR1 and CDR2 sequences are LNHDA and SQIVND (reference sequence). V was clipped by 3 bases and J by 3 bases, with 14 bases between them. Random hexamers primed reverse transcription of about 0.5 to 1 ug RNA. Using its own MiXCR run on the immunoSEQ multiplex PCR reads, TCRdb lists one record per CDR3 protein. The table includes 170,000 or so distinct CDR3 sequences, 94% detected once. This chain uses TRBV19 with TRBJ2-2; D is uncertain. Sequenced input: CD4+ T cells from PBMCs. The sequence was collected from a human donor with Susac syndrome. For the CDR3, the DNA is TGTGCCAGTAGTATTACGTCGTGGTATGACACCGGGGAGCTGTTTTTT. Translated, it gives CASSITSWYDTGELFF. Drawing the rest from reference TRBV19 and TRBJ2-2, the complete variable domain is DGGITQSPKYLFRKEGQNVTLSCEQNLNHDAMYWYRQDPGQGLRLIYYSQIVNDFQKGDIAEGYSVSREKKESFPLTVTSAQKNPTAFYLCASSITSWYDTGELFFGEGSRLTVL.